This TCR beta chain was recorded in a study of response to subunit inactivated influenza vaccine. Study-wide findings and caveats: After each seasonal influenza vaccination, few new T cells are recruited, the authors suggested.

TCRdb fed the RT-PCR reads into MiXCR, producing one record per CDR3 protein. The sample consists of over 750,000 distinct CDR3 sequences, roughly 20% of them appearing once. In regard to this clonotype: Its antigen is still unknown.

This sequence originates from a man between 45 and 60 years old who received an inactivated influenza vaccine. Here the sequenced sample was PBMCs from blood, taken roughly 5 days after vaccination.

CDR3 sequence: CASSRTFGTEAFF. The CDR3 nucleotides read TGTGCCAGCAGCCGGACGTTCGGCACTGAAGCTTTCTTT. The V and J genes are TRBV7-6 and TRBJ1-1; D gene unclear. V was shortened by 5 bases and J by 4 bases, with 11 bases between the two germline ends. This CDR3 spans 13 amino acids. Germline V gene sequence: CDR1 SGHVS, CDR2 FNYEAQ.